This T cell receptor beta chain was identified in a study of cytomegalovirus exposure and HLA in healthy donors. Assay: immunoSEQ multiplex PCR; the TCRdb copy retains only in-frame clones and omits some. This sample carries hundreds of thousands of clones, 75% to 90% of them seen once, and the ten largest clones take roughly 6%. Points on this clone: The target antigen is unknown.

The validation cohort, a group of 90 to 150 subjects, included the donors and was separate from the roughly 670-subject first cohort. Study-level points and caveats: The study listed about 150 cytomegalovirus-associated TCR beta chains. With high specificity and sensitivity, the classifier reportedly diagnosed cytomegalovirus status. Most TCR sequences were rare, but some public TCRs occurred in many donors.

Germline V CDR1 and CDR2: SGDLS, YYNGEE. Trimming shortened V by 4 bases and J by 6 bases, and 21 bases separated the two germline ends. The CDR3 is 16 residues long. The chain is built from TRBV9 and TRBJ2-3, with D perhaps assigned TRBD1 or TRBD2 (6 bases each). The specimen sequenced was PBMCs. The TCR sequence derives from a woman aged 18 to 35 in good health and CMV-seronegative. CDR3 region: CASSPPGGSRTDTQYF. Written as DNA, the CDR3 is TGTGCCAGCAGCCCCCCCGGGGGCAGTCGTACGGATACGCAGTATTTT.